The T cell receptor beta chain described here comes from a study of blood T cell repertoires in COVID-19. Overall study context: Samples representing acute and convalescent COVID-19 were sourced from the United States, Italy and Spain. From T cells, B-cell-depleted T cells, or PBMCs came the material, which was cDNA or gDNA.

From germline, CDR1 is LNHDA and CDR2 SQIVND (reference sequence). The CDR3 length is 13 residues. V lost 2 bases and J lost 7; bases outside the gene matches: 4. As originally analysed: Quantification of nucleated cells was approximated via reference gene primer amplification. Data came from immunoSEQ multiplex PCR; TCRdb stores just in-frame clones and leaves some out. V and J calls and clone size are copied from that table; D and trimming were computed from the DNA. The sample lists around 280,000 clones; 85% were seen once. Sequences were obtained from peripheral blood. The TCR was taken from a woman aged 50 to 60 with active or convalescent COVID-19. This chain links TRBV19 with TRBJ1-2; 7 nucleotides align to TRBD1. The CDR3 here is CASSILQGIGYTF. For the CDR3, the DNA is TGTGCCAGTAGTATATTACAGGGGATTGGCTACACCTTC.